These 18 T cell receptor beta chains share one sample of origin, sequenced in a study of blood T cell repertoires in COVID-19. Sequenced by immunoSEQ multiplex PCR; TCRdb stores in-frame clones only, minus some. The data show roughly 210,000 clones, less than 90% seen once. The sample was peripheral blood. The receptor set was obtained from a man between 65 and 85 years old with acute or convalescent COVID-19.

This chain uses TRBV27 with TRBJ2-1, with 13 nucleotides matching TRBD2. The CDR3 extends over 18 amino acids. Germline lookup yields CDR1 MNHEY and CDR2 SMNVEV (reference sequence). J lost 5 bases, V lost 0 bases, and 7 bases had no gene match. The CDR3 DNA is TGTGCCAGCAGTTTATCAGGTTGGGGACTAGCGGGAAACAATGAGCAGTTCTTC. As protein: CASSLSGWGLAGNNEQFF.

The CDR3 sequence is CASSLGGSGELFF. CDR3 DNA sequence: TGCGCCAGCAGCTTGGGAGGAAGCGGGGAGCTGTTTTTT. The chain employs TRBV5-1 and TRBJ2-2; D gene unclear. The CDR3 has 13 amino acids. Germline V CDR1 and CDR2: SGHRS, YFSETQ. V was shortened by 0 bases and J by 7 bases, with 7 bases between the two germline ends.

There are a few counts of this clone. The chain combines TRBV5-5 with TRBJ2-2; the D gene is possibly TRBD1 (5 bases). Trimming removed 2 bases from V and 1 base from J, with 9 bases in between. Germline lookup yields CDR1 SGHKS and CDR2 YYEKEE (reference sequence). CDR3 size: 15 residues. CDR3 nucleotide sequence: TGTGCCAGCAGCTTAGACAGCTGGAACACCGGGGAGCTGTTTTTT. This encodes CASSLDSWNTGELFF.

The rearrangement links TRBV19 to TRBJ2-5, with TRBD1 identical over 9 bases. The germline V gene has CDR1 LNHDA and CDR2 SQIVND (reference sequence). J lost 5 bases, V lost 4 bases, and 8 bases had no gene match. There are 15 residues in the CDR3. The CDR3 nucleotides are TGTGCCAGTAGTACCACCCAGGGGACAGGGGAGACCCAGTACTTC. As protein: CASSTTQGTGETQYF.

This clone has just one count. J is TRBJ1-1 and V is TRBV29-1; maybe TRBD1 (5 bases). Germline V gives CDR1 SQVTM, CDR2 ANQGSEA. V was pared by 8 bases and J by 3 bases, with 16 bases between. The CDR3 has 13 residues. The CDR3 region has the DNA TGCAGCTCCAATGGGGCGGGGGACACTGAAGCTTTCTTT. Amino acids: CSSNGAGDTEAFF. Together with reference TRBV29-1 and TRBJ1-1, the CDR3 gives the full variable domain: SAVISQKPSRDICQRGTSLTIQCQVDSQVTMMFWYRQQPGQSLTLIATANQGSEATYESGFVIDKFPISRPNLTFSTLTVSNMSPEDSSIYLCSSNGAGDTEAFFGQGTRLTVV.

This chain joins TRBV5-1 and TRBJ2-1; D possibly corresponds to TRBD2 (6 bases). Germline lookup yields CDR1 SGHRS and CDR2 YFSETQ. V gave up 1 base and J gave up 9 bases, with 17 bases separating them. CDR3 length: 15 residues. CDR3 loop: CASSLRAASGGEQFF. As DNA, the CDR3 is TGCGCCAGCAGCTTGAGGGCAGCGTCCGGGGGTGAGCAGTTCTTC.

The chain is built from TRBV7-2 and TRBJ1-5; a weak D match, TRBD1 (6 bases). Germline loops: CDR1 SGHTA, CDR2 FQGNSA. Deletions cut 5 bases from V and 5 bases from J, with 13 bases between. The CDR3 spans 14 residues. This chain's CDR3 is CASSPSGDYQPQHF. CDR3 nucleotides: TGTGCCAGCAGCCCCTCAGGGGATTATCAGCCCCAGCATTTT. Drawing the rest from reference TRBV7-2 and TRBJ1-5, the complete variable domain is GAGVSQSPSNKVTEKGKDVELRCDPISGHTALYWYRQSLGQGLEFLIYFQGNSAPDKSGLPSDRFSAERTGGSVSTLTIQRTQQEDSAVYLCASSPSGDYQPQHFGDGTRLSIL.

This clone has just a few counts. V usage is TRBV4-1 and J usage is TRBJ2-2; 13 bases align to TRBD2. Germline V CDR1 and CDR2: MGHRA, YSYEKL. V lost 5 bases, J lost 2 bases, and 5 bases stayed unmatched. The CDR3 has 17 residues. CDR3 DNA sequence: TGCGCCAGCAGCGATGGACTAGCGGGAGACAACACCGGGGAGCTGTTTTTT. Translated: CASSDGLAGDNTGELFF.

The V call is TRBV30, the J call TRBJ2-1; tentative D call: TRBD1 (6 bases). The CDR3 is made up of 15 amino acids. Germline CDR1 is GTSNPN and CDR2 is SVGIG (reference sequence). Trimming took off 0 bases at V and 7 bases at J, with 16 bases between the two ends. This CDR3 reads CAWSVPPGAMNEQFF. In nucleotides, the CDR3 is TGTGCCTGGAGTGTACCTCCAGGGGCCATGAATGAGCAGTTCTTC.

The chain combines TRBV5-1 with TRBJ1-1, with D perhaps TRBD1 (6 bases). The germline gives CDR1 SGHRS, CDR2 YFSETQ. CDR3 size: 14 residues. Trimming left V 3 bases short and J 1 base short, with 10 bases between. This CDR3 is CASSSLDRNTEAFF. The CDR3 DNA sequence: TGCGCCAGCAGCTCTTTGGACAGGAACACTGAAGCTTTCTTT.

The chain couples TRBV28 to TRBJ2-1, with 7 bases aligning to TRBD2. This CDR3 has 12 residues. The V gene end was trimmed by 5 bases and the J gene end by 7 bases; junction bases not matched to a gene: 2. Germline V gene data show CDR1 as MDHEN and CDR2 as SYDVKM. Written as DNA, the CDR3 is TGTGCCAGCAGTGGACTAGTGAATGAGCAGTTCTTC. Its translation is CASSGLVNEQFF.

The chain carries TRBV11-2 and TRBJ2-5; 8 positions agree with TRBD1. J gave up 2 bases and V 1 base, and 9 bases lay outside the gene matches. The CDR3 covers 17 residues. Germline values: CDR1 SGHAT, CDR2 FQNNGV. Written as DNA, the CDR3 is TGTGCCAGCAGCTTAGTAGCTAGGACAGGGCTTCAAGAGACCCAGTACTTC. This translates into CASSLVARTGLQETQYF.

The V call is TRBV2, the J call TRBJ2-7; no reliable D call. Trimming removed 6 bases from V and 2 bases from J, with 11 bases in between. This CDR3 has 13 amino acids. The germline V gene has CDR1 SNHLY and CDR2 FYNNEI. The CDR3 loop reads CASRRNLAYEQYF. In DNA form, the CDR3 reads TGTGCCAGCAGAAGGAACCTAGCCTACGAGCAGTACTTC. Drawing the rest from reference TRBV2 and TRBJ2-7, the complete variable domain is EPEVTQTPSHQVTQMGQEVILRCVPISNHLYFYWYRQILGQKVEFLVSFYNNEISEKSEIFDDQFSVERPDGSNFTLKIRSTKLEDSAMYFCASRRNLAYEQYFGPGTRLTVT.

The chain combines TRBV7-5 with TRBJ2-1; the tabulated D call, TRBD2, remains unverified against the DNA. TRBV7-5 is designated a pseudogene. The CDR3 is 15 amino acids. The CDR3 DNA is TGTGTCAGAAGCTTAGTTCCTAGATTGGAGGATGAGCAGTTCTTC. Translated, it gives CVRSLVPRLEDEQFF.

J is TRBJ2-7 and V is TRBV14; possibly TRBD2 for D (6 bases). This CDR3 region has 17 residues. Germline V CDR1 and CDR2: SGHDN, FVKESK. V lost 4 bases, J lost 2 bases, and 21 bases lay in between. CDR3 loop: CASSLDGGRKNAYEQYF. CDR3 coding DNA: TGTGCCAGCAGCCTCGATGGTGGGAGGAAAAATGCCTACGAGCAGTACTTC.

This clone has just a few counts. The rearrangement uses TRBV27 and TRBJ2-3, with 9 bases that match TRBD2. J was trimmed by 10 bases and V by 4 bases; bases with no gene match: 9. In germline, CDR1 is MNHEY, CDR2 SMNVEV (reference sequence). The CDR3 contains 14 residues. CDR3 nucleotides: TGTGCCAGCAGTTCTGTAGCGGGGGATCCTTCGCAGTATTTT. This sequence encodes CASSSVAGDPSQYF.

The rearrangement joins TRBV13 to TRBJ2-1; tentatively, D is TRBD2 (5 bases). Germline lookup yields CDR1 PRHDT and CDR2 FYEKMQ (reference sequence). The length of the CDR3 is 16 residues. The germline V and J ends were trimmed by 5 bases and 0 bases, with 14 bases remaining between them. CDR3 protein: CASSPLTSISYNEQFF. CDR3 nucleotides: TGTGCCAGCAGCCCCCTCACTAGTATCTCCTACAATGAGCAGTTCTTC. The whole variable domain, remainder taken from reference TRBV13 and TRBJ2-1, is AAGVIQSPRHLIKEKRETATLKCYPIPRHDTVYWYQQGPGQDPQFLISFYEKMQSDKGSIPDRFSAQQFSDYHSELNMSSLELGDSALYFCASSPLTSISYNEQFFGPGTRLTVL.

This clone was detected only a few times. The rearrangement uses TRBV5-1 and TRBJ1-1; TRBD1 is a possible D gene (5 bases). V was trimmed by 3 bases and J by 1 base, leaving 10 bases between them. This CDR3 has 14 residues. Germline V gene data show CDR1 as SGHRS and CDR2 as YFSETQ. CDR3 DNA: TGCGCCAGCAGCTCCCTAGGGGCGAACACTGAAGCTTTCTTT. Translation: CASSSLGANTEAFF.